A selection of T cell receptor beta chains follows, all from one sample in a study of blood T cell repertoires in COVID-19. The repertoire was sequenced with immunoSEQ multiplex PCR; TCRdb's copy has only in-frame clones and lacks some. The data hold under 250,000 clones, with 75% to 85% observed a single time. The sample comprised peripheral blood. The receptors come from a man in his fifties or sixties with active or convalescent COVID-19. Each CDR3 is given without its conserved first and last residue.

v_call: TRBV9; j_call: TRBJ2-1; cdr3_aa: ASSPGLAVYNEQF
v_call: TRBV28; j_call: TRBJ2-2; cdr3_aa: ASSFGGMAGELF
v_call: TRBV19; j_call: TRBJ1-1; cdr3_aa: ASSSRSRLTEAF
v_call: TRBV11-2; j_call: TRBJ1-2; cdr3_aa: ASSPRGANYGYT
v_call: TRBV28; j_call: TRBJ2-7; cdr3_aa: ASKGVGGASLSYEQY
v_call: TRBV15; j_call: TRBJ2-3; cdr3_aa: ATSFWPHTDTQY
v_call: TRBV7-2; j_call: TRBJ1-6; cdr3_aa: ASSLEGQAYDSPLH
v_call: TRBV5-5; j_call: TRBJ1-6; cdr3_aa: ASSLEGESPLH
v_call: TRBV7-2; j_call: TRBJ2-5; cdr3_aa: ASSQGRGETQY
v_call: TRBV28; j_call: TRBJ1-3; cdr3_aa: ASSRSQASGNTIY
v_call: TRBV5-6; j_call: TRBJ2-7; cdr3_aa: ASSRTRDRGRVYEQY
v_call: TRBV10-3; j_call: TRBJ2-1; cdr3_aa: AISPLAGAYNEQF
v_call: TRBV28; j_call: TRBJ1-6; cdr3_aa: ASSLRAGGSSYNSPLH
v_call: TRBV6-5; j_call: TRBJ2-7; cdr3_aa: ASRPFGQGVYEQY
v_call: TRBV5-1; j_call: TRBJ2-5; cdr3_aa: ASTSGTSVRETQY
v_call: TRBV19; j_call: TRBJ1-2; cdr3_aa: ASSITGGAYGYT
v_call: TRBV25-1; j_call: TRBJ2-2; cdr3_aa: ASSEYGLAESGELF
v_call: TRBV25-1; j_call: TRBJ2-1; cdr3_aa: ASSDPGVSSYNEQF
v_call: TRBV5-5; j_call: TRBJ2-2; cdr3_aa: ASSSLLAGGPRTGELF
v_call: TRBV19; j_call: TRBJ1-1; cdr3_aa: ASSMSGRGMNTEAF
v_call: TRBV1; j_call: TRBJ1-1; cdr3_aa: TSSQDSPTGDTEAF
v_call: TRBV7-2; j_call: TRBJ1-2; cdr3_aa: ASSPEAGHYGYT
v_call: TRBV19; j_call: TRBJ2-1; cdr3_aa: ASSPKPGVTEQF
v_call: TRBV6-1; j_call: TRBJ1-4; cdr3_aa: ASSEVWGGEKLF
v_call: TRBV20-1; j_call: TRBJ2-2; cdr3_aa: SASRPSGNTGELF
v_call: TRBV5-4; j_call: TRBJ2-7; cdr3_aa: ASSSTRDSGYEQY
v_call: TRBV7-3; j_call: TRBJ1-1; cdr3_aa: ASSRTGTLGSEAF
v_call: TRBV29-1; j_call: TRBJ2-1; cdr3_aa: SAPVYNEQF
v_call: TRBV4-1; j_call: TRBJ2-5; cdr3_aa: ASSRTSGQETQY
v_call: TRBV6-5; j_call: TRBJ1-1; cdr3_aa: ASRPNGGSPEAF
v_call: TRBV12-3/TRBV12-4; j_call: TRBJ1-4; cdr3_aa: ASTRTPSEKLF
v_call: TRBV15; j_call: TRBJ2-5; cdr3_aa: ATSRVGETQY
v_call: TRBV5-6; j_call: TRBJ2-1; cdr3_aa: ASSLDQRYEQF
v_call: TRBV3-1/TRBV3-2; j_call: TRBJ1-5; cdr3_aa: ASSPAGGANQPQH
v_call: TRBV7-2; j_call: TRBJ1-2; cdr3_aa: ASTNRGLYGYT
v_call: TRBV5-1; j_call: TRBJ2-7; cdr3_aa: ASSLVVAGYEQY
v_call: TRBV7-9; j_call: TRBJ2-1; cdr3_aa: ASSPPGTAYNEQF
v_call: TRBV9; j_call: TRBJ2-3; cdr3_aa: ASSVPPDAGTQY
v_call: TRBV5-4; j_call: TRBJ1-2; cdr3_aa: ASSTPRQGGSGYT
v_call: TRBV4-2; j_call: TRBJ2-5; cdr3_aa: ASSQGGYSGGAETQY
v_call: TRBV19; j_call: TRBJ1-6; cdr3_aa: ASRTPGQGYNSPLH
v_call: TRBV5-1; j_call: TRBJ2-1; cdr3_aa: ASSLAGGLAGGNEQF
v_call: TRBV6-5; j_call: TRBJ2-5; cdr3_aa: ASSYAGTSGRETQY
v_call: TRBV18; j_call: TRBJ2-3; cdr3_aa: ASSLQGARTDTQY
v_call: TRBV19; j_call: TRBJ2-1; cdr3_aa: ASSIDLGGTLF
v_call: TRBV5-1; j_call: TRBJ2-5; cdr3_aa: ASSPASAGGPGETQY
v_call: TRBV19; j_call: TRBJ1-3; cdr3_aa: ASSSQVYSGNTIY
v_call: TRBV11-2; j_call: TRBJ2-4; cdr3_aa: ASSFQGPQNIQY
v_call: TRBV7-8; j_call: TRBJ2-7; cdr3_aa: ASSLGQGSSYEQY
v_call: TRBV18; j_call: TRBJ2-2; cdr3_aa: ASSPTGGPGELF